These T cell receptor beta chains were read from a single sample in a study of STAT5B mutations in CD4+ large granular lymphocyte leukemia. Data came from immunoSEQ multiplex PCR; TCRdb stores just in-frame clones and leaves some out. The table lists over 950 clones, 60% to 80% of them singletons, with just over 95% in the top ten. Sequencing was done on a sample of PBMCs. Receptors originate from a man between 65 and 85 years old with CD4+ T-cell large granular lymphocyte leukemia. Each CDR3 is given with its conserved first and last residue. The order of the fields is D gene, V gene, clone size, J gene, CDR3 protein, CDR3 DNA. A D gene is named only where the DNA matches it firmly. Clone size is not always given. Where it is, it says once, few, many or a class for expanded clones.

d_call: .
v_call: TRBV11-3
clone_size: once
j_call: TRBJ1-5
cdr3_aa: CASSLIRGTQPQHF
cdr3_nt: TGTGCCAGCAGCTTAATTAGGGGGACTCAGCCCCAGCATTTT

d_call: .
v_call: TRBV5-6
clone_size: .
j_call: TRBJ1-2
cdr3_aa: CASSPTGPINYGYTF
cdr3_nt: TGTGCCAGCAGCCCGACAGGACCCATTAACTATGGCTACACCTTC

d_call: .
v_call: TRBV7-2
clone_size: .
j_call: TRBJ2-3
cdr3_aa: CASSIQGNTQYF
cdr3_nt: TGTGCCAGCAGCATTCAGGGCAATACGCAGTATTTT

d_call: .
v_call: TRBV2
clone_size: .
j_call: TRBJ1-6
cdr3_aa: CASRGNTGYSPLHF
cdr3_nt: TGTGCCAGCAGGGGAAACACAGGGTATTCACCCCTCCACTTT

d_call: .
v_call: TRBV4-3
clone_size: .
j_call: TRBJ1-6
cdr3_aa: CASSQDAGQNSPLHF
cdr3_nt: TGCGCCAGCAGCCAAGATGCAGGGCAGAATTCACCCCTCCACTTT

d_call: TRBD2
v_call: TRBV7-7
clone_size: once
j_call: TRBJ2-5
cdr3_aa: CASSLLAGGLQETQYF
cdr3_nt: TGTGCTAGCAGCTTACTAGCGGGGGGGCTTCAAGAGACCCAGTACTTC

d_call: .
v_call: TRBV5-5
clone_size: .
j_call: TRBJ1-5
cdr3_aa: CASSLEAGQPQHF
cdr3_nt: TGTGCCAGCAGCTTGGAGGCAGGTCAGCCCCAGCATTTT

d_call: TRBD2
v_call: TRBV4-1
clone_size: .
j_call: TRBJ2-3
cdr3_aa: CASSQLLAGGQDTQYF
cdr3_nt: TGCGCCAGCAGCCAACTACTAGCGGGGGGTCAAGATACGCAGTATTTT

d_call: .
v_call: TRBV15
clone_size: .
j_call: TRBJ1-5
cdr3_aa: CATSRDDQPQHF
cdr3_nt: TGTGCCACCAGCAGAGACGATCAGCCCCAGCATTTT

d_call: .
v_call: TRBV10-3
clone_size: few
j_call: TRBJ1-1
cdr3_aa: CAISESGGSTEAFF
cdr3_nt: TGTGCCATCAGTGAGTCTGGTGGTTCCACTGAAGCTTTCTTT

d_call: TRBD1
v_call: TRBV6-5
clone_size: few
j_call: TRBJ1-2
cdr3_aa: CASSRTGGGYGYTF
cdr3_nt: TGTGCCAGCAGTCGGACAGGGGGTGGCTATGGCTACACCTTC

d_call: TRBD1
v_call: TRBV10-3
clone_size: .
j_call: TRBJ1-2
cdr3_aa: CAISEQLQGMRYTF
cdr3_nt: TGTGCCATCAGTGAACAGCTACAGGGGATGCGCTACACCTTC

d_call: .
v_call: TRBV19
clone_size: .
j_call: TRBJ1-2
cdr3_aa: CASSIGIGGYYGYTF
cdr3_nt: TGTGCCAGTAGTATAGGAATAGGTGGATACTATGGCTACACCTTC

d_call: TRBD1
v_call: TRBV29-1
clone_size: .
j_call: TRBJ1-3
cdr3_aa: CSARDRTRGNTIYF
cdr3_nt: TGCAGCGCCCGGGACAGGACGAGGGGAAACACCATATATTTT

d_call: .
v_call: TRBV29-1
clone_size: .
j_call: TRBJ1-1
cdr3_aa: CSVEESEGAFF
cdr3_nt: TGCAGCGTTGAAGAGAGCGAGGGAGCTTTCTTT

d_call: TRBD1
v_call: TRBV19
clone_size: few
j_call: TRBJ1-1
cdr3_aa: CASSMSTGNEAFF
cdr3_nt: TGTGCCAGTAGTATGTCGACAGGGAATGAAGCTTTCTTT

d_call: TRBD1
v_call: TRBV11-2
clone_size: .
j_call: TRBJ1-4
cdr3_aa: CASSLDRGQAEKLFF
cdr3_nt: TGTGCCAGCAGCTTAGATAGGGGGCAAGCTGAAAAACTGTTTTTT

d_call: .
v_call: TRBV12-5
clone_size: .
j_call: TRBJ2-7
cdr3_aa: CASGLVDLWAGNAYEQYF
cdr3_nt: TGTGCTAGTGGTTTGGTAGACCTCTGGGCAGGGAATGCCTACGAGCAGTACTTC

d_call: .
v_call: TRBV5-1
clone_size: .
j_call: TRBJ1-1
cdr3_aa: CASSLAVGSGNTEAFF
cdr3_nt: TGCGCCAGCAGCTTGGCAGTGGGGTCGGGGAACACTGAAGCTTTCTTT

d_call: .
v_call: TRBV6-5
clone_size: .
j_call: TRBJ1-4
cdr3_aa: CASSSTPRGEKLFF
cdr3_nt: TGTGCCAGCAGTTCGACTCCCCGCGGCGAAAAACTGTTTTTT

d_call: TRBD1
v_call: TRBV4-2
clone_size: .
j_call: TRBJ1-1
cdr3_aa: CASRGTGTMNTEAFF
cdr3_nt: TGTGCCAGCAGAGGGACAGGGACTATGAACACTGAAGCTTTCTTT

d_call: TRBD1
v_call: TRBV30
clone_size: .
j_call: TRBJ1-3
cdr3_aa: CAWRTGGANTIYF
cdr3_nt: TGTGCCTGGAGGACAGGGGGTGCAAACACCATATATTTT

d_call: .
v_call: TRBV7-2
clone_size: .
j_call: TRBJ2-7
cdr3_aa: CASSLLGGGFRDYEQYF
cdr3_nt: TGTGCCAGCAGCTTACTAGGGGGGGGGTTTCGGGACTACGAGCAGTACTTC

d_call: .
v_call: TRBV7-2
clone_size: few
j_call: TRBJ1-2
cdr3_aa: CASSLPGDGYTF
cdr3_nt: TGTGCCAGCAGCTTACCAGGGGATGGCTACACCTTC

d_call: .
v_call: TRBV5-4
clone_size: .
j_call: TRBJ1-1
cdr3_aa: CASSAPRDRTLRGTEAFF
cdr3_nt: TGTGCCAGCAGCGCCCCTAGGGACCGGACGTTAAGAGGGACTGAAGCTTTCTTT

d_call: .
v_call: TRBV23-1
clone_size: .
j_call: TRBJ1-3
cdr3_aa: CASSQFKTASSGNTIYF
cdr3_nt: TGCGCCAGCAGTCAATTCAAGACAGCAAGCTCTGGAAACACCATATATTTT

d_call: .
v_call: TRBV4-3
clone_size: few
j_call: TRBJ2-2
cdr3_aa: CASSQDVWGDGELFF
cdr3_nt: TGCGCCAGCAGCCAAGACGTTTGGGGAGACGGGGAGCTGTTTTTT

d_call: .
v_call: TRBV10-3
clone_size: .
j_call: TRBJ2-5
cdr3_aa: CATGIGETQYF
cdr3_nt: TGTGCCACCGGGATTGGAGAGACCCAGTACTTC

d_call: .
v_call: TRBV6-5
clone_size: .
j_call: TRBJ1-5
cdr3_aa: CASSSSGTANQPQHF
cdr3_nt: TGTGCCAGCAGTTCGTCCGGGACCGCGAATCAGCCCCAGCATTTT

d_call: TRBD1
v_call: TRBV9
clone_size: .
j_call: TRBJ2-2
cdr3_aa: CASSPRTGGTGELFF
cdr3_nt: TGTGCCAGCAGCCCCAGGACAGGGGGCACCGGGGAGCTGTTTTTT

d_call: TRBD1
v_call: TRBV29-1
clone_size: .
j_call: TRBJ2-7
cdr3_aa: CSVAEGQGNEQYF
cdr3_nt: TGCAGCGTCGCCGAGGGACAGGGGAACGAGCAGTACTTC

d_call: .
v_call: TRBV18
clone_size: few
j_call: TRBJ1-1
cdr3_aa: CASSPRTNTEAFF
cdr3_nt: TGTGCCAGCTCACCCAGGACCAACACTGAAGCTTTCTTT

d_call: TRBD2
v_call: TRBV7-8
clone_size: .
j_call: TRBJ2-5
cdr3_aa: CASSLFGRLAGRETQYF
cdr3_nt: TGTGCCAGCAGCTTATTCGGGCGACTAGCGGGGAGAGAGACCCAGTACTTC

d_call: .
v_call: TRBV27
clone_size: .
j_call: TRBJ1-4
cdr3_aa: CASRWQPNEKLFF
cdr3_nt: TGTGCCAGCAGGTGGCAGCCTAATGAAAAACTGTTTTTT

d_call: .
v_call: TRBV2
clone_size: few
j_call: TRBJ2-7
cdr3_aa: CASSTGSQSYEQYF
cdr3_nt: TGTGCCAGCAGTACAGGGTCGCAGTCCTACGAGCAGTACTTC

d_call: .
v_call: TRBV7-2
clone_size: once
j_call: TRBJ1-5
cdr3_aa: CASSLVGQGNQPQHF
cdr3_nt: TGTGCCAGCAGCTTAGTGGGGCAGGGCAATCAGCCCCAGCATTTT

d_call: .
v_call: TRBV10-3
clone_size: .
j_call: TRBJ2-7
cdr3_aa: CAISEGTSYEQYF
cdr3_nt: TGTGCCATCAGTGAAGGTACCAGCTACGAGCAGTACTTC

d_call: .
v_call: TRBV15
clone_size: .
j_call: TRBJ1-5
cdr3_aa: CATSRDPRQPQHF
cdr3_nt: TGTGCCACCAGCAGAGATCCCAGACAGCCCCAGCATTTT

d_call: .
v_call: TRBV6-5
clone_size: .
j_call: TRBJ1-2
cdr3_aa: CASRDLYRVLYGYTF
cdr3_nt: TGTGCCAGCAGGGACTTATACAGGGTTTTGTATGGCTACACCTTC

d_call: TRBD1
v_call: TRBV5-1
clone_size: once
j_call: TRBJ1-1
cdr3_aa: CASGRVGQGNTEAFF
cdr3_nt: TGCGCCAGCGGGAGGGTAGGACAGGGGAACACTGAAGCTTTCTTT

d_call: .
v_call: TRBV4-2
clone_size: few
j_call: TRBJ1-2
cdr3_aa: CASSRILGTSDGYTF
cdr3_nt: TGTGCCAGCAGCCGCATACTAGGGACATCTGATGGCTACACCTTC

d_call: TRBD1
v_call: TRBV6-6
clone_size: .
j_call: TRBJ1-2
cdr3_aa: CASSSTGDYGYTF
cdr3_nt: TGTGCCAGCAGTTCGACAGGGGACTATGGCTACACCTTC

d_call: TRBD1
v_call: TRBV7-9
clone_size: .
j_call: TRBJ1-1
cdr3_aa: CASSSGQGARTEAFF
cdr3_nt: TGTGCCAGCAGCTCCGGACAGGGGGCCCGCACTGAAGCTTTCTTT

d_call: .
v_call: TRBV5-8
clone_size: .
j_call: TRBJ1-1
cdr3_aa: CASTPWADTTEAFF
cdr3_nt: TGTGCCAGCACCCCCTGGGCAGACACCACTGAAGCTTTCTTT

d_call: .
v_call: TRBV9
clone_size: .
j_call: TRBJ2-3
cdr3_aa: CASSVAVTRTDTQYF
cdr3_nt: TGTGCCAGCAGCGTAGCGGTTACTCGCACAGATACGCAGTATTTT

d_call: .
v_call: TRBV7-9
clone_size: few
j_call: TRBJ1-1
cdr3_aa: CASSSGGRGNTEAFF
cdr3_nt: TGTGCCAGCAGCTCCGGAGGACGGGGGAACACTGAAGCTTTCTTT

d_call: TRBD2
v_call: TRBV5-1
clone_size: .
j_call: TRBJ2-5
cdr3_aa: CASSPLGGLAGAWETQYF
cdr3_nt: TGCGCCAGCAGCCCCCTAGGGGGACTAGCGGGGGCGTGGGAGACCCAGTACTTC

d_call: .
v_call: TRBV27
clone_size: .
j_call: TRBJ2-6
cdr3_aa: CASSFNTRSGANVLTF
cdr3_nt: TGTGCCAGCAGTTTTAACACCCGCTCTGGGGCCAACGTCCTGACTTTC

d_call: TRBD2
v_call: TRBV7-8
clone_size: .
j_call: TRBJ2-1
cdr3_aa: CASSTGLAGALNEQFF
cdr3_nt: TGTGCCAGCAGCACCGGACTAGCGGGGGCTCTCAATGAGCAGTTCTTC

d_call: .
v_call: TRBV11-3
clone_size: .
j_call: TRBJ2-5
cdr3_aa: CASRKKGLKGGETQYF
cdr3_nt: TGTGCCAGCAGGAAAAAGGGATTGAAAGGAGGGGAGACCCAGTACTTC

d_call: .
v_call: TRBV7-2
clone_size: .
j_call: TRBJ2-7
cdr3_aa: CASTRPPYEQYF
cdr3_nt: TGTGCCAGTACTAGGCCACCCTACGAGCAGTACTTC

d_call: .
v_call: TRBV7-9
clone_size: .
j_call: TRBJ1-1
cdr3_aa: CASSSEGGGKRTEAFF
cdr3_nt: TGTGCCAGCAGCTCGGAAGGTGGGGGAAAGAGGACTGAAGCTTTCTTT

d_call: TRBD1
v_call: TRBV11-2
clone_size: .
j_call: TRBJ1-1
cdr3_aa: CASRPVRGRRNTEAFF
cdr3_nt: TGTGCCAGCAGGCCCGTAAGGGGGCGCAGGAACACTGAAGCTTTCTTT

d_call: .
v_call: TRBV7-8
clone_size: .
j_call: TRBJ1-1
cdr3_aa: CASSPQAMNTEAFF
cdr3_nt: TGTGCCAGCAGCCCCCAGGCAATGAACACTGAAGCTTTCTTT

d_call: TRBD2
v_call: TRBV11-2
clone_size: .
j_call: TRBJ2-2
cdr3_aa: CASSMRLAGGNTGELFF
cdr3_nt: TGTGCCAGCAGTATGAGGCTAGCGGGGGGCAACACCGGGGAGCTGTTTTTT

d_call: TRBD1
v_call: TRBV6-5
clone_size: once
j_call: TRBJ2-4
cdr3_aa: CASSRRTGRLHF
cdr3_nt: TGTGCCAGCAGCAGACGGACAGGACGCCTTCACTTC

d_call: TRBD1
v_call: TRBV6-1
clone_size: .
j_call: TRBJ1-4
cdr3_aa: CASSEGYRGTGKLFF
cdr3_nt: TGTGCCAGCAGTGAAGGCTACAGGGGGACCGGCAAACTGTTTTTT

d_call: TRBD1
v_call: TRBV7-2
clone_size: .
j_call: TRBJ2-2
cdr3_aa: CASSLQRQGTGTGELFF
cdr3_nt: TGTGCCAGCAGCCTACAAAGACAGGGGACAGGCACCGGGGAGCTGTTTTTT